The entry below gives a single TCR beta chain sequence along with its context. Its antigen remains unidentified. The entry originates in a study of vaccination and CD4 T cells after COVID-19. Notes on the study in general: In convalescent patients, 304 of 307 vaccine-specific clones were spike mono-reactive.

With the Oncomine TCR Beta short-read assay, DNA from cultured CD4+ T cells was sequenced. Cultures of CD4+ T cells served as the source for extracting genomic DNA. MiXCR was run by TCRdb on the PCR reads, yielding one entry per CDR3 protein. Here the sample spans some 22,000 distinct CDR3 sequences, 30% to 45% being singletons. Time point given: late sampling 161 to 241 days after vaccination in three convalescent patients. The treatment here: roughly ten-day PBMC culture with coronavirus spike peptide pools or control peptides (ViraFEST assay). Per-well cultures of approximately 2.1 million PBMCs received roughly 9.3 IU/ml IL-2 and around 10 ug/ml peptide pools. The source is a human donor who had recovered from COVID-19. The sequenced sample was CD4+ T cells from blood, cultured in vitro, obtained about 7 months after SARS-CoV-2 vaccination.

The CDR3 nucleotides read TGTGCCAGCAGTTCGGGGGGAAACTATGGCTACACCTTC. This codes for CASSSGGNYGYTF. The chain employs TRBV28 and TRBJ1-2; TRBD1 is a possible D gene (5 bases). CDR1 and CDR2 from the germline V gene are MDHEN and SYDVKM. The CDR3 length is 13 residues. The V gene lost 4 bases and the J gene lost 2 bases, with 8 bases spanning the gap.